A single sample gave rise to the 8 T cell receptor beta chains below, sequenced in a study of cytomegalovirus exposure and HLA in healthy donors. PCR was performed using 60 Vbeta and 13 Jbeta primers. TCRdb's table, derived via immunoSEQ multiplex PCR, lists solely in-frame clones and lacks some. The top ten clones hold 1.5% to 2% of a sample with roughly 120,000 clones, about 72% of them seen once. Sequences were obtained from PBMCs. All receptors derive from a man aged 25-45 years in good health and CMV-seropositive.

The chain couples TRBV28 to TRBJ2-1; 8 positions agree with TRBD2. The CDR3 extends over 14 amino acids. Losses at the gene ends were 4 bases for V and 7 bases for J; bases not matched to a gene: 6. The germline CDR1 and CDR2 sequences are MDHEN and SYDVKM. The CDR3 DNA follows: TGTGCCAGCAGTTGGCGCGGGGGGAATAATGAGCAGTTCTTC. Translated: CASSWRGGNNEQFF.

The genes are TRBV5-1 and TRBJ2-7, with unresolved D. The CDR3 is 14 residues long. Trimming removed 0 bases from V and 0 bases from J, with 7 bases in between. Germline CDR1 reads SGHRS; CDR2 reads YFSETQ. The chain's CDR3 is CASSLDLSSYEQYF. The DNA for the CDR3 is TGCGCCAGCAGCTTGGACTTGAGCTCCTACGAGCAGTACTTC.

This chain connects TRBV4-2 to TRBJ1-2, with 8 bases lining up with TRBD1. The CDR3 totals 19 residues. The ends lost 2 bases at V and 1 base at J; junction bases unmatched: 15. Germline V lookup: CDR1 LGHNA, CDR2 YNFKEQ. CDR3 loop: CASSQSSGGWEGINYGYTF. DNA of the CDR3: TGTGCCAGCAGCCAATCATCAGGGGGCTGGGAGGGGATTAACTATGGCTACACCTTC.

The gene calls are TRBV27 and TRBJ1-3; D not resolved. This CDR3 is built from 14 residues. Germline CDR1 MNHEY, CDR2 SMNVEV (reference sequence). V lost 2 bases and J 3 bases, leaving 8 bases between the germline ends. The CDR3 loop reads CASSLAGIGNTIYF. The CDR3 DNA follows: TGTGCCAGCAGTTTAGCGGGGATTGGAAACACCATATATTTT.

The V call is TRBV6-1, the J call TRBJ2-5, with no clear D. The J call may not be correct, given that the DNA end is closer to TRBJ2-7. CDR1 is MNHNS, CDR2 SASEGT, per germline. The CDR3 is 14 residues long. In DNA form, the CDR3 reads TGTGCCAGCAGTGAAGTTTGGAGCTCCTACGAGCAGTACTTC. Translating it yields CASSEVWSSYEQYF.

The rearrangement uses TRBV27 and TRBJ1-1; D may be TRBD1 (5 bases). The germline V gene has CDR1 MNHEY and CDR2 SMNVEV (reference sequence). Deletions cut 5 bases from V and 4 bases from J, with 23 bases between. The CDR3 contains 17 residues. The CDR3 coding sequence is TGTGCCAGCAGTCCCCTCGGCGGGACGAGCGAGAGCACTGAAGCTTTCTTT. This codes for CASSPLGGTSESTEAFF.

This clone was picked up a small number of times. The chain recombines TRBV6-1 with TRBJ1-6; 7 nucleotides align to TRBD1. The CDR3 totals 14 residues. CDR1 and CDR2 (germline): MNHNS, SASEGT. Trimming removed 4 bases from V and 4 bases from J; junction bases left unmatched: 1. CDR3 loop: CASSAGQYNSPLHF. The CDR3 nucleotides are TGTGCCAGCAGTGCGGGACAGTATAATTCACCCCTCCACTTT.

This chain connects TRBV5-6 to TRBJ2-1; D may be TRBD2 (6 bases). CDR1 and CDR2 (germline): SGHDT, YYEEEE. Trimming cost V 1 base and J 6 bases, with 17 bases left between them. The CDR3 has 16 residues. The CDR3 sequence: CASSLLGDFSVNEQFF. The CDR3, as DNA: TGTGCCAGCAGCTTGTTGGGGGACTTTTCGGTCAATGAGCAGTTCTTC.